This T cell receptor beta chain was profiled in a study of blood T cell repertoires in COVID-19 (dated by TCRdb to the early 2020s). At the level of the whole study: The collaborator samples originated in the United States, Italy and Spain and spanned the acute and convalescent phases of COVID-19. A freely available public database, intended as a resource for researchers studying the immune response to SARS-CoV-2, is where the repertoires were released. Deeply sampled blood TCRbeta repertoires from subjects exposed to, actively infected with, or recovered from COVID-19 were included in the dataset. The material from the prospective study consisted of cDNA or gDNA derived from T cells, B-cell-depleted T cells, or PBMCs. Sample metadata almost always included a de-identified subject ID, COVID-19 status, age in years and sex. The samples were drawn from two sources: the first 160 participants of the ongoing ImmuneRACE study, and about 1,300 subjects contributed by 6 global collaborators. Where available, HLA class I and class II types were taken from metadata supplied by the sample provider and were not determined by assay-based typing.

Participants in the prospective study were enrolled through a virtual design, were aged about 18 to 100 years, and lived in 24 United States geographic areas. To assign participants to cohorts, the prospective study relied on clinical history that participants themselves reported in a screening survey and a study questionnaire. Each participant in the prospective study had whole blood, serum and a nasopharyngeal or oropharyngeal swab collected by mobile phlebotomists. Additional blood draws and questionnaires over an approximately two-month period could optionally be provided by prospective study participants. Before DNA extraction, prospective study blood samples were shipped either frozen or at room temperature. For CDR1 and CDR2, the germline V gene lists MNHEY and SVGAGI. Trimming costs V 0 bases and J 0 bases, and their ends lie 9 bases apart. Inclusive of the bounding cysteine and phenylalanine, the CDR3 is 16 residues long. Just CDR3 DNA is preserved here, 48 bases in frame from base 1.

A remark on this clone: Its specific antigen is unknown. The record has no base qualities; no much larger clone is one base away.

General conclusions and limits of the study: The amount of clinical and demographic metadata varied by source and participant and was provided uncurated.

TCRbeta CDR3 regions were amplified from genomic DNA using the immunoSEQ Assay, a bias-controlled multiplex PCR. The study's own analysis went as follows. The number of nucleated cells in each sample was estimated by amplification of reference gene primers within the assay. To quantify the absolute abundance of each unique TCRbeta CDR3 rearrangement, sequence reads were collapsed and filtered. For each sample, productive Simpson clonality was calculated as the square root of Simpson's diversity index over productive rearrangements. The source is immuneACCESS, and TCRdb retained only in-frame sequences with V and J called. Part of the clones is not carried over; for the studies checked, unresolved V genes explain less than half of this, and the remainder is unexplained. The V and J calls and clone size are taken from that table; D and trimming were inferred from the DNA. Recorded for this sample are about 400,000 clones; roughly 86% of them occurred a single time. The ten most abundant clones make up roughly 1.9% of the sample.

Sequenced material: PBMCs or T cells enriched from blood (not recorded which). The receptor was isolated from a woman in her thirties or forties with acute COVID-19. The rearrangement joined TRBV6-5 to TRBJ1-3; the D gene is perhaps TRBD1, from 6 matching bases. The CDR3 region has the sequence CASSYSGGFSGNTIYF. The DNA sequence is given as TGTGCCAGCAGTTACTCTGGGGGCTTCTCTGGAAACACCATATATTTT.